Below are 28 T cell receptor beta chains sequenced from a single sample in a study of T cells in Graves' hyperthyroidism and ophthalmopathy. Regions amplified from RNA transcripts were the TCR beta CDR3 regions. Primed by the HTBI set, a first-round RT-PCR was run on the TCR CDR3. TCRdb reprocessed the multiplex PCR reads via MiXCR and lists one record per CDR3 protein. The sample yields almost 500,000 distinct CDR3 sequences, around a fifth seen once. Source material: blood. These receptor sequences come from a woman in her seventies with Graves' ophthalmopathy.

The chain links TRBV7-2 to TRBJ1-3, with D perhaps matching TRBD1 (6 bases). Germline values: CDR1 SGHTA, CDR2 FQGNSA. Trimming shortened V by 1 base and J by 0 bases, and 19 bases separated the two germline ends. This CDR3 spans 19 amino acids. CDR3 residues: CASSLVPLPGTTSGNTIYF. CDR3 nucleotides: TGTGCCAGCAGCTTAGTACCGTTACCTGGGACAACCTCTGGAAACACCATATATTTT. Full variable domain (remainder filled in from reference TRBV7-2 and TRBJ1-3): GAGVSQSPSNKVTEKGKDVELRCDPISGHTALYWYRQSLGQGLEFLIYFQGNSAPDKSGLPSDRFSAERTGGSVSTLTIQRTQQEDSAVYLCASSLVPLPGTTSGNTIYFGEGSWLTVV.

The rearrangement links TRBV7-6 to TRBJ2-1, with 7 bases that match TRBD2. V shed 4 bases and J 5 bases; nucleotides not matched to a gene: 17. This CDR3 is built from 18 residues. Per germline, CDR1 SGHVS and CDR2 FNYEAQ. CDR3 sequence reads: CASSYLQVGPSGDNEQFF. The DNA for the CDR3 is TGTGCCAGCAGCTACCTCCAAGTGGGGCCTAGCGGTGACAATGAGCAGTTCTTC. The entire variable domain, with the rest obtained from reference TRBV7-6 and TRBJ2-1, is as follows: GAGVSQSPRYKVTKRGQDVALRCDPISGHVSLYWYRQALGQGPEFLTYFNYEAQQDKSGLPNDRFSAERPEGSISTLTIQRTEQRDSAMYRCASSYLQVGPSGDNEQFFGPGTRLTVL.

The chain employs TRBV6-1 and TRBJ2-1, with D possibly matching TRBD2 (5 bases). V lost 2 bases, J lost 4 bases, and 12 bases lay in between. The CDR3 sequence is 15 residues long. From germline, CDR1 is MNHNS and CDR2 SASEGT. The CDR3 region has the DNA TGTGCCAGCAGTGAAAGGCCTAGCCGATACAATGAGCAGTTCTTC. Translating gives CASSERPSRYNEQFF.

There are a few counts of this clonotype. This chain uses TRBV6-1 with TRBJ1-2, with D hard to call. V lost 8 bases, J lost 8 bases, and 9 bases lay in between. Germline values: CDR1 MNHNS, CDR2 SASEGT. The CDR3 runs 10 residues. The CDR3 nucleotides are TGTGCCAGCTCGGAGAGGGGCTACACCTTC. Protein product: CASSERGYTF.

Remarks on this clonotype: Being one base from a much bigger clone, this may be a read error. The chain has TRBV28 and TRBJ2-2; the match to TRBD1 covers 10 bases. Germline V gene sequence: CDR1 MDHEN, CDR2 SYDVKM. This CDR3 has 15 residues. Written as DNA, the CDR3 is TGTGCCGGCAGTTATTGGACAGGGGGCACCGGGGAGCTGTTTTTT. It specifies CAGSYWTGGTGELFF.

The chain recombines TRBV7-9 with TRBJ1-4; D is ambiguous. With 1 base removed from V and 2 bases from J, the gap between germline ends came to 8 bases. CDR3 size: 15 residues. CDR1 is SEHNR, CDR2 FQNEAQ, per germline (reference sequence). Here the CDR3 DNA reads TGTGCCAGCAGCTTAGAAGCACTGACTAATGAAAAACTGTTTTTT. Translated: CASSLEALTNEKLFF. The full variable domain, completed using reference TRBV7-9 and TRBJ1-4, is DTGVSQNPRHKITKRGQNVTFRCDPISEHNRLYWYRQTLGQGPEFLTYFQNEAQLEKSRLLSDRFSAERPKGSFSTLEIQRTEQGDSAMYLCASSLEALTNEKLFFGSGTQLSVL.

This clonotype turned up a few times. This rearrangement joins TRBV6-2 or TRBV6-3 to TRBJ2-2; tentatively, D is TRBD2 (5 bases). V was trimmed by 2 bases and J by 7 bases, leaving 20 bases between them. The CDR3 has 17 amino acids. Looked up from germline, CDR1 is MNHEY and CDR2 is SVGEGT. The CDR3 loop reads CASSYPIFSWESGELFF. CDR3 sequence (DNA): TGTGCCAGCAGTTACCCCATCTTCTCCTGGGAGAGCGGGGAGCTGTTTTTT.

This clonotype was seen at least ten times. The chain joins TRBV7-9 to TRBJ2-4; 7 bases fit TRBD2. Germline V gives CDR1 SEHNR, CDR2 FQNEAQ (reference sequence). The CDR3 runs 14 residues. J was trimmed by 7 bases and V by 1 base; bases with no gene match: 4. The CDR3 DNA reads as TGTGCCAGCAGCTTAGTGGAGGGAGGGAACATTCAGTACTTC. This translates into CASSLVEGGNIQYF.

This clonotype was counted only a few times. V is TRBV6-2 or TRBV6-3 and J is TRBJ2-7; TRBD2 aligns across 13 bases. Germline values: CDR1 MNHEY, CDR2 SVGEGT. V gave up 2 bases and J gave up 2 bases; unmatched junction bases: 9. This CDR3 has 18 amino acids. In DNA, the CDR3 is TGTGCCAGCAGTTACACCCGACTAGCGGGAGGCTCCACCTACGAGCAGTACTTC. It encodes CASSYTRLAGGSTYEQYF.

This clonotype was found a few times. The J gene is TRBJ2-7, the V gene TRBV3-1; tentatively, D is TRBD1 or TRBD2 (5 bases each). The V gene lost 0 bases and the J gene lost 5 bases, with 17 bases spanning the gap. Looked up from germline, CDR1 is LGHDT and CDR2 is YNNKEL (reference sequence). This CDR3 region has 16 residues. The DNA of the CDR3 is TGTGCCAGCAGCCAAGACCCCGGGACGCGGATCCACGAGCAGTACTTC. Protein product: CASSQDPGTRIHEQYF.

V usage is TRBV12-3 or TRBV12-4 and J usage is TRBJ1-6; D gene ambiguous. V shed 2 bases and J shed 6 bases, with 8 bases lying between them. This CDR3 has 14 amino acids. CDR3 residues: CASSLRGVNSPLHF. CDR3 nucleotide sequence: TGTGCCAGCAGTTTACGGGGAGTTAATTCACCCCTCCACTTT.

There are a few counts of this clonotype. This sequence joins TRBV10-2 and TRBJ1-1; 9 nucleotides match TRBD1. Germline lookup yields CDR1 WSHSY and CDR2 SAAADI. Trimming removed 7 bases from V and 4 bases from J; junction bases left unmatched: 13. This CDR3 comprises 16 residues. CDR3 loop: CASIPPEGTGSTEAFF. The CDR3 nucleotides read TGCGCCAGCATCCCCCCCGAGGGGACAGGGAGCACTGAAGCTTTCTTT.

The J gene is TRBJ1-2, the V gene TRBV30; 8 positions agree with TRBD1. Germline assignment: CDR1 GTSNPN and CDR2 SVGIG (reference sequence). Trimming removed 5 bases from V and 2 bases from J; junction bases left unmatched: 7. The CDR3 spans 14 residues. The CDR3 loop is CAWLRRQGNYGYTF. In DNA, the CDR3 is TGTGCCTGGTTGAGACGACAGGGGAACTATGGCTACACCTTC. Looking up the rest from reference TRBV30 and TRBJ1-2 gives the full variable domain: SQTIHQWPATLVQPVGSPLSLECTVEGTSNPNLYWYRQAAGRGLQLLFYSVGIGQISSEVPQNLSASRPQDRQFILSSKKLLLSDSGFYLCAWLRRQGNYGYTFGSGTRLTVV.

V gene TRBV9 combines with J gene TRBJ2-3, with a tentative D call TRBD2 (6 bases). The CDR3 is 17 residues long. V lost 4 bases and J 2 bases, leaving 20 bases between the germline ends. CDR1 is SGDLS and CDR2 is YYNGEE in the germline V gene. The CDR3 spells CASSPEGGPDYTDTQYF. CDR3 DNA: TGTGCCAGCAGCCCCGAAGGCGGGCCGGACTACACAGATACGCAGTATTTT.

The CDR3 bases are TGCAGTGCCCTCAGACAGGGAGGAAATCAGCCCCAGCATTTT. Protein sequence: CSALRQGGNQPQHF. V and J are TRBV20-1 and TRBJ1-5, with 7 bases that match TRBD1. This CDR3 spans 14 amino acids. J was trimmed by 4 bases and V by 6 bases; bases with no gene match: 9. Germline CDR1 DFQATT, CDR2 SNEGSKA (reference sequence).

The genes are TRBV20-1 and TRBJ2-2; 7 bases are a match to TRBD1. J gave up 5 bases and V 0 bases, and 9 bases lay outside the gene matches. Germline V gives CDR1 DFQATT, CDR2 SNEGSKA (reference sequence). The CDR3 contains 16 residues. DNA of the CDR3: TGCAGTGCTAGAGACCCCTACAGGGGTGGTACCGGGGAGCTGTTTTTT. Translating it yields CSARDPYRGGTGELFF.

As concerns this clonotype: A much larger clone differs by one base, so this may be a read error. CDR3 DNA: TGTGCCGGCAGCCCCAGACTAGCGGGAGCAGATACGCAGTATTTT. This encodes CAGSPRLAGADTQYF. J is TRBJ2-3 and V is TRBV3-1; TRBD2 matches 12 bases. There are 15 residues in the CDR3. Germline values: CDR1 LGHDT, CDR2 YNNKEL (reference sequence).

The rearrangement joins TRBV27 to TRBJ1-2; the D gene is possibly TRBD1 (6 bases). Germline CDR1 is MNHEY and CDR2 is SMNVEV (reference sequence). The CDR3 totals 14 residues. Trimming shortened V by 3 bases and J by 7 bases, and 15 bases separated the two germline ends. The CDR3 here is CASSLGGAQPGYTF. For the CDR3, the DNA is TGTGCCAGCAGTTTGGGGGGCGCTCAGCCTGGCTACACCTTC.

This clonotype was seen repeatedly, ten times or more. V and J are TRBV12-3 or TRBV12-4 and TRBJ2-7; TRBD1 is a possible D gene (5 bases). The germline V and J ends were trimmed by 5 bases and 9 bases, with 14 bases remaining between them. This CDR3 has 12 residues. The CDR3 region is CASSTSQGSQYF. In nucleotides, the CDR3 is TGTGCCAGCAGTACCTCCCAGGGCTCGCAGTACTTC.

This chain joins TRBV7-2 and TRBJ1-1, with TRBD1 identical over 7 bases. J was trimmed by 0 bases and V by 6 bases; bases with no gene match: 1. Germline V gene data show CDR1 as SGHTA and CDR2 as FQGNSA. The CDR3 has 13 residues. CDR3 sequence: CASSTGVNTEAFF. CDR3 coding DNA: TGTGCCAGCAGTACAGGGGTGAACACTGAAGCTTTCTTT. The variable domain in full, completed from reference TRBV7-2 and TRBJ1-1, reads GAGVSQSPSNKVTEKGKDVELRCDPISGHTALYWYRQSLGQGLEFLIYFQGNSAPDKSGLPSDRFSAERTGGSVSTLTIQRTQQEDSAVYLCASSTGVNTEAFFGQGTRLTVV.

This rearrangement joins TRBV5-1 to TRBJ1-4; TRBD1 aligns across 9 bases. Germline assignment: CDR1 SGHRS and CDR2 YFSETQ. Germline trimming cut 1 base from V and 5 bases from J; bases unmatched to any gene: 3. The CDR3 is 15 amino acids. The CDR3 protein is CASSLLGTGNEKLFF. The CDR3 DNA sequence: TGCGCCAGCAGCTTGCTCGGGACAGGGAATGAAAAACTGTTTTTT.

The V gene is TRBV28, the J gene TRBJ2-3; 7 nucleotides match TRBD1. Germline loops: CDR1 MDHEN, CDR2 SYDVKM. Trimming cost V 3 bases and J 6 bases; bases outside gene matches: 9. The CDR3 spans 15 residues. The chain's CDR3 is CASSLLGGARDTQYF. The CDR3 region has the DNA TGTGCCAGCAGTTTGCTAGGGGGCGCAAGGGATACGCAGTATTTT.

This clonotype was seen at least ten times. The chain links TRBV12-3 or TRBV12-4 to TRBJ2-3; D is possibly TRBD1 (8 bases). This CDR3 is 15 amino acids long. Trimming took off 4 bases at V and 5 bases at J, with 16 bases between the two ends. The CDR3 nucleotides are TGTGCCAGCAGTTCCATGACAGGGGAGGGAGATACGCAGTATTTT. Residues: CASSSMTGEGDTQYF.

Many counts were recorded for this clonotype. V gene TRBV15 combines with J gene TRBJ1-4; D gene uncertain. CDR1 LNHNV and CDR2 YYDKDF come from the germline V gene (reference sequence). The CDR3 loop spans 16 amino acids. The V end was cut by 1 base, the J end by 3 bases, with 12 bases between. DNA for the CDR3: TGTGCCACCAGCAGAGTAAGGAGTAACGCTAATGAAAAACTGTTTTTT. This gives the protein CATSRVRSNANEKLFF.

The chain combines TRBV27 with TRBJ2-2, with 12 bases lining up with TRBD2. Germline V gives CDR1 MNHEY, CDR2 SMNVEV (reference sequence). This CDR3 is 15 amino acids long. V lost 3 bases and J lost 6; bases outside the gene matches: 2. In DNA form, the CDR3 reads TGTGCCAGCAGTTTGGCTAGCGGGAGGGCCGGGGAGCTGTTTTTT. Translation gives CASSLASGRAGELFF.

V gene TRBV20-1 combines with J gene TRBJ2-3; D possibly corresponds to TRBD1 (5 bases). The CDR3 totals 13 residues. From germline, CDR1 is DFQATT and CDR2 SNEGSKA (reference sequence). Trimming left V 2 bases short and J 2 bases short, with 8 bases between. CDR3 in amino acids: CSARPTATDTQYF. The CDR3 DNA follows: TGCAGTGCTAGACCGACAGCCACAGATACGCAGTATTTT.

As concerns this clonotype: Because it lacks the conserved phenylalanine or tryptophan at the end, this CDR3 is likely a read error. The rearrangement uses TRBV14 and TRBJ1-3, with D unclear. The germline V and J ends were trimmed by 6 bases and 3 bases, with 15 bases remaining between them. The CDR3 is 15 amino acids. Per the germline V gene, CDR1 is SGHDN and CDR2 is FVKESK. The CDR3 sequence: CASRQSAHFGNTIYS. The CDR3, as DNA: TGTGCCAGCAGGCAATCGGCGCACTTTGGAAACACCATATATTCT.

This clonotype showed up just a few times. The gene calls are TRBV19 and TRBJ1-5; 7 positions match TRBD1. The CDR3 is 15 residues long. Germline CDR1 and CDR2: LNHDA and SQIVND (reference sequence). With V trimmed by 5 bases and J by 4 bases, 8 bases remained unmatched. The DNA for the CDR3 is TGTGCCAGTAGTTCAGACAGGGCCCTTAATCAGCCCCAGCATTTT. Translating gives CASSSDRALNQPQHF.